Listed below are T cell receptor beta chains from one sample, sequenced in a study of CD8 T cells in Susac syndrome. TCRdb re-derived calls from the immunoSEQ multiplex PCR reads in MiXCR, one entry per CDR3 protein. This sample carries some 300,000 distinct CDR3 sequences, approximately 85% of them seen once, and the ten largest clones take around 0.2%. The sequenced sample was CD8+ T cells from PBMCs. The receptor source for this set is a human donor with multiple sclerosis. CDR3s include the opening cysteine and the closing phenylalanine or tryptophan.

>TRBV7-9|TRBJ2-1
CASSATSGSIHEQFF
>TRBV6-2/TRBV6-3|TRBJ1-2
CASSYVTTNYGYTF
>TRBV11-1|TRBJ2-5
CASSLPQGEETQYF
>TRBV3-1|TRBJ1-1
CASSPVVAGGTDTEAFF
>TRBV6-6|TRBJ1-1
CASSYGGAHTEAFF
>TRBV20-1|TRBJ2-2
CSAGPGLGTGELFF
>TRBV6-2/TRBV6-3|TRBJ2-7
CASANTRTKPWDEQYF
>TRBV28|TRBJ2-1
CASSFMLGLGSLGEQFF
>TRBV9|TRBJ2-2
CASSTEAGNANTGELFF
>TRBV19|TRBJ1-1
CASSDQGLTEAFF
>TRBV25-1|TRBJ2-7
CASSEYMAYEQYF
>TRBV20-1|TRBJ2-1
CSARARVSYNEQFF
>TRBV12-3/TRBV12-4|TRBJ2-7
CASSLARASNPRGYEQYF
>TRBV14|TRBJ2-1
CASSQARLAGSRYNEQFF
>TRBV27|TRBJ2-1
CASSPSAGGLNEQFF
>TRBV9|TRBJ2-5
CASSSTAGVQETQYF
>TRBV12-3/TRBV12-4|TRBJ2-7
CASSLDRSYEQYF
>TRBV28|TRBJ1-2
CATSQGWNGYTF
>TRBV5-4|TRBJ1-1
CASSSRDGWNTEAFF
>TRBV5-4|TRBJ1-2
CASSRTGQGVLANYGYTF
>TRBV6-6|TRBJ1-2
CASSYSIDRGFGYTF
>TRBV7-2|TRBJ2-7
CASSSQGYSSYEQYF
>TRBV28|TRBJ1-1
CASSLTPKPNTEAFF
>TRBV12-3/TRBV12-4|TRBJ2-7
CASSDRLAGSEQYF
>TRBV9|TRBJ1-1
CASSEEDRGFTEAFF
>TRBV27|TRBJ1-1
CASSSGGGQTEAFF
>TRBV12-3/TRBV12-4|TRBJ1-2
CASSLGPSRTGGTNGYTF
>TRBV5-1|TRBJ1-1
CASRQGSYTEAFF
>TRBV28|TRBJ1-4
CASSLSETGEGEKLFF
>TRBV2|TRBJ2-3
CASSVAPARTGSTDTQYF
>TRBV30|TRBJ1-6
CAWRANPFNSPLHF
>TRBV13|TRBJ1-1
CASSQQTFGDTEAFF
>TRBV27|TRBJ2-1
CASSPLSEEQFF
>TRBV7-9|TRBJ2-4
CASSITEYIQYF
>TRBV19|TRBJ1-1
CASRLGTGTEAFF
>TRBV27|TRBJ2-7
CASSLSVGYEQYF
>TRBV19|TRBJ2-1
CASSTLGAGDRWVNEQFF
>TRBV4-3|TRBJ2-1
CASSRIYSGSTYNEQFF
>TRBV19|TRBJ2-7
CASSAGTGHYEQYF
>TRBV28|TRBJ2-2
CATQSQWAGELFF
>TRBV20-1|TRBJ2-7
CSARGGLAGNYEQYF
>TRBV11-3|TRBJ2-5
CASSSSLGLQETQYF
>TRBV14|TRBJ2-1
CASSQQAGVGNEQFF
>TRBV28|TRBJ2-7
CASWATSGLAGMGYEQYF
>TRBV28|TRBJ1-1
CASTLIGGTEAFF
>TRBV5-4|TRBJ1-4
CASSLPNEKLFF
>TRBV20-1|TRBJ2-1
CSARGLLSYNEQFF
>TRBV12-5|TRBJ1-1
CASGLVRPDFF
>TRBV20-1|TRBJ2-3
CSAPTHLYGDPYTQYF
>TRBV7-9|TRBJ2-7
CASIPGLAGEYEQYF
>TRBV23-1|TRBJ2-1
CASSPSGAGDHNEQFF
>TRBV4-3|TRBJ1-1
CASSPLGGGRTEAFF
>TRBV5-1|TRBJ2-1
CASRQGSGMYNEQFF
>TRBV30|TRBJ1-4
CAWSVPRYAPWQGPTLNEKLFF
>TRBV30|TRBJ2-3
CAWNPVLTDTQYF
>TRBV27|TRBJ1-2
CASSFSGQGANYGYTF
>TRBV25-1|TRBJ1-1
CASSDVTVSEAFF
>TRBV30|TRBJ2-7
CACRSRDSAYEQYF